Presented here are 20 T cell receptor beta chains from one specimen sequenced in a study of blood T cell repertoires in COVID-19. Produced via immunoSEQ multiplex PCR; TCRdb's table is partial and in-frame only. The sample shows over 95,000 clones, roughly 88% of them seen only once. Sequenced sample: peripheral blood. The source is a woman in her sixties or seventies who had recovered from COVID-19.

The chain combines TRBV9 with TRBJ2-1; D is uncertain. V was shortened by 2 bases and J by 4 bases, with 7 bases between the two germline ends. CDR1 and CDR2 (germline): SGDLS, YYNGEE. This CDR3 is 13 amino acids long. In DNA, the CDR3 is TGTGCCAGCAGCGTTAGAGATTACAATGAGCAGTTCTTC. This gives the protein CASSVRDYNEQFF.

The chain recombines TRBV4-2 with TRBJ1-5; no clear D. Trimming pared 4 bases from V and 7 bases from J, leaving 17 bases between. The V gene's germline CDR1 is LGHNA and CDR2 YNFKEQ. CDR3 length: 15 amino acids. DNA of the CDR3: TGTGCCAGCAGCCCCCAAGGGCTCGGGAACCAGCCCCAGCATTTT. Translated, it gives CASSPQGLGNQPQHF.

This chain links TRBV6-5 with TRBJ1-2, with 11 bases matching TRBD1. CDR1 and CDR2 (germline): MNHEY, SVGAGI. This CDR3 has 14 amino acids. The V and J ends lost 6 bases and 4 bases, in that order; junction bases with no gene match: 4. The CDR3 DNA reads as TGTGCCAGCAGGGGACAGGGGGGAGGCTATGGCTACACCTTC. This encodes CASRGQGGGYGYTF.

This clone was recorded once. CDR3 loop: CSVGRGYYNEQFF. As DNA, the CDR3 is TGCAGCGTTGGCAGGGGGTATTACAATGAGCAGTTCTTC. The chain has TRBV29-1 and TRBJ2-1; 7 bases align to TRBD1. Germline V CDR1 and CDR2: SQVTM, ANQGSEA. Trimming took 4 bases from V and 4 from J; bases not matched to a gene: 4. CDR3 length: 13 amino acids.

The V gene is TRBV10-3, the J gene TRBJ1-1, with D unresolved. The V gene lost 6 bases and the J gene lost 5 bases, with 16 bases spanning the gap. CDR1 and CDR2 (germline): ENHRY, SYGVKD. The CDR3 length is 14 residues. The CDR3 nucleotides read TGTGCCATCAGGGAGAACCTCAGGCGAACTGAAGCTTTCTTT. Residues: CAIRENLRRTEAFF.

J is TRBJ1-1 and V is TRBV15; 7 nucleotides match TRBD1. CDR1 LNHNV and CDR2 YYDKDF come from the germline V gene (reference sequence). CDR3 length equals 18 residues. J lost 2 bases, V lost 2 bases, and 14 bases had no gene match. In DNA form, the CDR3 reads TGTGCCACCAGCAGATCTCTTGGGGGACAGCTTACTAACACTGAAGCTTTCTTT. Protein product: CATSRSLGGQLTNTEAFF.

This chain links TRBV19 with TRBJ1-2, with D perhaps TRBD1 (6 bases). The V and J ends lost 7 bases and 8 bases respectively, with 17 bases between them. The CDR3 consists of 13 residues. Germline CDR1 reads LNHDA; CDR2 reads SQIVND (reference sequence). This CDR3 reads CASNPASTGGYTF. CDR3 DNA: TGTGCCAGTAACCCCGCTTCGACAGGCGGCTACACCTTC.

This clone was seen just once. V gene TRBV16 combines with J gene TRBJ2-7; D unresolved. Germline CDR1 and CDR2: KGHSY and FQNENV. The CDR3 is made up of 13 amino acids. The V gene lost 4 bases and the J gene lost 5 bases, with 12 bases spanning the gap. CDR3 residues: CASSPRGKDEQYF. The CDR3 bases are TGTGCCAGCAGCCCCCGAGGAAAGGACGAGCAGTACTTC.

The V gene is TRBV27, the J gene TRBJ1-4; D gene uncertain. The V gene's germline CDR1 is MNHEY and CDR2 SMNVEV (reference sequence). CDR3 length: 15 amino acids. V lost 3 bases to trimming and J lost 0 bases, with 8 bases between them. CDR3 sequence: CASSFTGTTNEKLFF. The CDR3 DNA sequence: TGTGCCAGCAGTTTTACGGGTACAACTAATGAAAAACTGTTTTTT.

This clone was found once. This chain joins TRBV19 and TRBJ1-5; D perhaps matches TRBD1 (5 bases). V lost 5 bases and J 0 bases, leaving 11 bases between the germline ends. The germline CDR1 and CDR2 sequences are LNHDA and SQIVND (reference sequence). The CDR3 length is 15 residues. CDR3 region: CASSWGTYSNQPQHF. CDR3 sequence (DNA): TGTGCCAGTAGTTGGGGCACCTATAGCAATCAGCCCCAGCATTTT. Full variable domain (rest looked up from reference TRBV19 and TRBJ1-5): DGGITQSPKYLFRKEGQNVTLSCEQNLNHDAMYWYRQDPGQGLRLIYYSQIVNDFQKGDIAEGYSVSREKKESFPLTVTSAQKNPTAFYLCASSWGTYSNQPQHFGDGTRLSIL.

This clone was picked up one time. CDR3 bases: TGTGCCAGCAGTGAGCGCCCCTTGAAGTACTTC. This sequence encodes CASSERPLKYF. This rearrangement joins TRBV6-1 to TRBJ2-7; no firm D call. The CDR3 is 11 residues long. Trimming removed 3 bases at V and 11 bases at J, with 11 bases between. Germline CDR1 is MNHNS and CDR2 is SASEGT.

The chain uses TRBV7-2 and TRBJ2-1; 7 positions match TRBD2. CDR1 and CDR2 (germline): SGHTA, FQGNSA. The V gene end was trimmed by 4 bases and the J gene end by 3 bases; junction bases not matched to a gene: 9. This CDR3 spans 16 amino acids. The CDR3 protein is CASSYPGGGDYNEQFF. In nucleotides, the CDR3 is TGTGCCAGCAGCTATCCGGGCGGGGGTGACTACAATGAGCAGTTCTTC.

The chain combines TRBV11-2 with TRBJ1-6; 7 nucleotides line up with TRBD1. Germline CDR1 SGHAT, CDR2 FQNNGV. The CDR3 is made up of 15 amino acids. V dropped 4 bases and J dropped 8; count of bases not matched to a gene: 8. The CDR3 DNA follows: TGTGCCAGCAGCTCGCAGACAGGGACCCATTCACCCCTCCACTTT. This encodes CASSSQTGTHSPLHF.

The chain combines TRBV6-5 with TRBJ2-3; D gene ambiguous. Germline-derived CDR1 and CDR2 are MNHEY and SVGAGI. This CDR3 is built from 15 residues. The germline V and J ends were trimmed by 5 bases and 1 base, with 13 bases remaining between them. The CDR3 DNA is TGTGCCAGCAGTCGTTTGCGAGGTCGCACAGATACGCAGTATTTT. Amino acids: CASSRLRGRTDTQYF.

The chain joins TRBV28 to TRBJ1-1; maybe TRBD1 (6 bases). This CDR3 is 13 amino acids long. Germline CDR1 is MDHEN and CDR2 is SYDVKM. Trimming pared 3 bases from V and 7 bases from J, leaving 12 bases between. The CDR3 DNA follows: TGTGCCAGCAGTTTCAGGGGCCGGCATGAAGCTTTCTTT. Its translation is CASSFRGRHEAFF.

V is TRBV21-1 and J is TRBJ2-1; the D call TRBD1 from the table was never checked on the DNA. TRBV21-1 is a pseudogene. The CDR3 totals 15 residues. CDR3: CATWGRLAGNNEQFF. For the CDR3, the DNA is TGTGCCACATGGGGGCGGCTAGCAGGTAACAATGAGCAGTTCTTC.

The chain combines TRBV28 with TRBJ1-4; D is possibly TRBD1 (5 bases). V was trimmed by 0 bases and J by 10 bases, leaving 12 bases between them. Germline CDR1 reads MDHEN; CDR2 reads SYDVKM. The CDR3 loop spans 14 amino acids. CDR3 in amino acids: CASSLWGGDGKLFF. CDR3 bases: TGTGCCAGCAGTTTATGGGGGGGAGATGGAAAACTGTTTTTT. The full variable domain, with the rest looked up from reference TRBV28 and TRBJ1-4, is DVKVTQSSRYLVKRTGEKVFLECVQDMDHENMFWYRQDPGLGLRLIYFSYDVKMKEKGDIPEGYSVSREKKERFSLILESASTNQTSMYLCASSLWGGDGKLFFGSGTQLSVL.

A few counts support this clone. The chain has TRBV6-2 or TRBV6-3 and TRBJ1-5; the match to TRBD1 covers 9 bases. Germline V CDR1 and CDR2: MNHEY, SVGEGT. The length of the CDR3 is 15 residues. V gave up 6 bases and J gave up 5 bases; unmatched junction bases: 8. The chain's CDR3 is CASSLGTGSYQPQHF. DNA for the CDR3: TGTGCCAGCAGCCTCGGGACAGGGTCGTATCAGCCCCAGCATTTT.

The rearrangement links TRBV6-5 to TRBJ2-7; tentatively, D is TRBD2 (6 bases). The CDR3 extends over 15 amino acids. In germline, CDR1 is MNHEY, CDR2 SVGAGI. V dropped 6 bases and J dropped 3 bases, with 18 bases sitting between them. CDR3 amino acids: CASSQAGTSDYEQYF. For the CDR3, the DNA is TGTGCCAGCAGCCAAGCCGGGACTTCAGACTACGAGCAGTACTTC.

The rearrangement links TRBV20-1 to TRBJ2-5; 12 bases align to TRBD1. The V and J ends lost 3 bases and 7 bases, in that order; junction bases with no gene match: 12. CDR3 length: 16 amino acids. CDR1 and CDR2 (germline): DFQATT, SNEGSKA (reference sequence). CDR3 protein: CSASGLRDRGPWTQYF. In DNA form, the CDR3 reads TGCAGTGCTAGTGGTCTTCGGGACAGGGGGCCTTGGACCCAGTACTTC.